The rows below give T cell receptor beta chains drawn from one sample of a study of T cells after yellow fever vaccination. TCRdb redid the calling of the 5' RACE reads with MiXCR, one entry per CDR3 protein. The sample includes about 580,000 distinct CDR3 sequences, approximately 16% of them seen just once. The specimen comprised PBMCs, sampled 5 days after the first yellow fever vaccination. These receptors all stem from a man aged 18 to 29 who received the YFV17D yellow fever vaccine. The CDR3 runs from the conserved cysteine through the conserved F or W. The D gene is left open where the match is weak. Not all rows give a size; the values are once, few, many and, for expanded clones, a class.

D	size	V	J	DNA	CDR3
.	few	TRBV7-9	TRBJ1-1	TGTGCCAGCAGCCCAGCCGTCGGCTTTCTGGGTGAAGCTTTCTTT	CASSPAVGFLGEAFF
TRBD1	many	TRBV5-1	TRBJ1-6	TGCGCCAGCAGCTTTACCGGTGGAGGGGGCGCGGGGAATTCACCCCTCCACTTT	CASSFTGGGGAGNSPLHF
.	few	TRBV24-1	TRBJ2-5	TGTGCCACCAGTCGGGGATCTCAAGAGACCCAGTACTTC	CATSRGSQETQYF
.	few	TRBV7-9	TRBJ2-7	TGTGCCAGCAGCTTAATCCAGCCCACCTACGAGCAGTACTTC	CASSLIQPTYEQYF
.	few	TRBV4-3	TRBJ2-3	TGCGCCAGCAGCCAAGATGAAGGCTATACGCAGTATTTT	CASSQDEGYTQYF
TRBD2	few	TRBV5-1	TRBJ2-3	TGCGCCAGCAGCCCTAGCGGGGGTAAAGATACGCAGTATTTT	CASSPSGGKDTQYF
.	few	TRBV20-1	TRBJ2-6	TGCAGTGCGGGTAACCGGGACACAACCAACGTCCTGACTTTC	CSAGNRDTTNVLTF
.	few	TRBV12-3/TRBV12-4	TRBJ1-1	TGTGCCAGCAGTCCGTTGACAGGAGAGAAATTTTTAGCTTTCTTT	CASSPLTGEKFLAFF
.	.	TRBV7-3	TRBJ2-3	TGTGCCAGCAGCTTAACTGGGGCGGGGATTGATACGCAGTATTTT	CASSLTGAGIDTQYF
.	few	TRBV13	TRBJ1-4	TGTGCCAGCAGCTCGAACCTTGGGGGGCCTAATGAAAAACTGTTTTTT	CASSSNLGGPNEKLFF
TRBD2	few	TRBV4-2	TRBJ2-1	TGTGCCAGCAGCCACGAAAGCGGGGGGAACAATGAGCAGTTCTTC	CASSHESGGNNEQFF
.	.	TRBV30	TRBJ2-7	TGTGCCTGGAGTGTAGTGGGCCCCTACGAGCAGTACTTC	CAWSVVGPYEQYF
.	few	TRBV4-1	TRBJ1-2	TGCGCCAGCAGCCAGGGACGGGCGATCAACTATGGCTACACCTTC	CASSQGRAINYGYTF
.	.	TRBV19	TRBJ2-1	TGTGCCAGTAGTATAGATACAGAGCAGTTCTTC	CASSIDTEQFF
.	once	TRBV10-3	TRBJ1-1	TGTGCCATCAGTGAGAGGCAGGAACCCGAGGGAGCTTTCTTT	CAISERQEPEGAFF
.	.	TRBV28	TRBJ1-5	TGTGCCAGCAGTCCTTACACCCAGCCCCAGCATTTT	CASSPYTQPQHF
TRBD2	few	TRBV5-1	TRBJ2-3	TGCGCCAGCAGCGCCGGGACTAGCGGGGGGGCCGTAGATACGCAGTATTTT	CASSAGTSGGAVDTQYF
.	few	TRBV5-5	TRBJ1-5	TGTGCCAGCAGCTGGGGTGTGGGCAATCAGCCCCAGCATTTT	CASSWGVGNQPQHF
.	.	TRBV3-1	TRBJ2-5	TGTGCCAGCAGCCAAGATACCACGACCCAAGAGACCCAGTACTTC	CASSQDTTTQETQYF
TRBD2	many	TRBV7-2	TRBJ2-1	TGTGCCAGCAGCCCCGGGGGGGCTGGTTCCGGTGAGCAGTTCTTC	CASSPGGAGSGEQFF
TRBD1	.	TRBV7-9	TRBJ1-2	TGTGCCAGCAGCCCTACTTTGGACAGGGTAGAGGGCTACACCTTC	CASSPTLDRVEGYTF
.	few	TRBV18	TRBJ2-3	TGTGCCAGCTCACCCCGGGGCAGACGGGGGGATACGCAGTATTTT	CASSPRGRRGDTQYF
.	.	TRBV20-1	TRBJ2-5	TGCAGTGCTGATATGCCAGGTTCGACTTGGGAGACCCAGTACTTC	CSADMPGSTWETQYF
.	.	TRBV12-3/TRBV12-4	TRBJ1-2	TGTGCCAGCAGTCTCTCCCAGGGAACAGGCTACACCTTC	CASSLSQGTGYTF
TRBD1	.	TRBV7-2	TRBJ1-1	TGTGCCAGCAGGGGAAGACAGGGGGCTATCGCTTTCTTT	CASRGRQGAIAFF
.	.	TRBV27	TRBJ2-3	TGTGCCAGCAGTCCCTACCCCGGGCTAGATACGCAGTATTTT	CASSPYPGLDTQYF
.	.	TRBV24-1	TRBJ2-2	TGTGCCACCAGTGCAGAGAACACCGGGGAGCTGTTTTTT	CATSAENTGELFF
TRBD1	few	TRBV9	TRBJ1-2	TGTGCCAGCAGCGTAGACGGGACAGGGGACCTATATGGCTACACCTTC	CASSVDGTGDLYGYTF
TRBD1	.	TRBV18	TRBJ1-6	TGTGCCAGCTCACCAACGGGACAGGGGAATTCACCCCTCCACTTT	CASSPTGQGNSPLHF
.	few	TRBV9	TRBJ1-2	TGTGCCAGCAGCCCCCAGGAGGGGGGGTACTATGGCTACACCTTC	CASSPQEGGYYGYTF
.	once	TRBV7-9	TRBJ1-3	TGTGCCAGCAGCTTACGAGATGCAGGGGGAAACACCATATATTTT	CASSLRDAGGNTIYF
TRBD1	few	TRBV7-3	TRBJ1-1	TGTGCCAGCAGCTTGACAGGGTCGGACACTGAAGCTTTCTTT	CASSLTGSDTEAFF
TRBD2	.	TRBV12-3/TRBV12-4	TRBJ2-3	TGTGCCAGCAGCCCCTCTAATAGCGGGGGGACAGATACGCAGTATTTT	CASSPSNSGGTDTQYF
TRBD2	few	TRBV5-4	TRBJ2-5	TGTGCCAGCAGCTTCTGGGGACTAGCGGGGGGCCAAGAGACCCAGTACTTC	CASSFWGLAGGQETQYF
TRBD1	.	TRBV5-4	TRBJ1-1	TGTGCCAGCAGCAAGACAGGGGACGCTGAAGCTTTCTTT	CASSKTGDAEAFF
.	.	TRBV6-2/TRBV6-3	TRBJ2-1	TGTGCCAGCAGCCGATCGGCGGACGGTCAACTGCCGCAGTTCTTC	CASSRSADGQLPQFF
.	few	TRBV3-1	TRBJ2-1	TGTGCCAGCAGCCAAGTTGTGGACTCCTACAATGAGCAGTTCTTC	CASSQVVDSYNEQFF
TRBD2	few	TRBV11-2	TRBJ2-3	TGTGCCAGCAGCCCCCTCCGACTAGCGGGGACCACAGATACGCAGTATTTT	CASSPLRLAGTTDTQYF
TRBD2	few	TRBV5-6	TRBJ2-1	TGTGCCAGCAGCTCGTTGGGCGGGGGGAACAATGAGCAGTTCTTC	CASSSLGGGNNEQFF
.	few	TRBV28	TRBJ1-6	TGTGCCAGCAGTCCGAGGTGGTTAGGTTCACCCCTCCACTTT	CASSPRWLGSPLHF
.	.	TRBV4-3	TRBJ1-2	TGCGCCAGCAGCCAAGATTTCTCGAGGGGGACGTTGTATGGCTACACCTTC	CASSQDFSRGTLYGYTF
TRBD1	few	TRBV7-2	TRBJ2-1	TGTGCCAGCAGCTCGGGACAGGGCCCTAACAATGAGCAGTTCTTC	CASSSGQGPNNEQFF
.	few	TRBV6-2/TRBV6-3	TRBJ1-1	TGTGCCAGCAGTTACCCCCGTGCGATTGGGGGGCCCAATGAAGCTTTCTTT	CASSYPRAIGGPNEAFF
TRBD1	few	TRBV3-1	TRBJ1-2	TGTGCCAGCAGCCAACAGGACAGGGCTGGCAGCTACACCTTC	CASSQQDRAGSYTF
.	few	TRBV4-3	TRBJ1-3	TGCGCCAGCAGCCCAGGAACCGGTACCGGGAACACCATATATTTT	CASSPGTGTGNTIYF
.	.	TRBV9	TRBJ1-5	TGTGCCAGCAGCCCCCCGGGCGGAGACAATCAGCCCCAGCATTTT	CASSPPGGDNQPQHF
TRBD1	.	TRBV7-3	TRBJ1-2	TGTGCCAGCAGCTTAGAGACAGGGGTTAACTACACCTTC	CASSLETGVNYTF
.	few	TRBV13	TRBJ2-2	TGTGCCAGCAGCTTACCCGGCGGAACCGGGGAGCTGTTTTTT	CASSLPGGTGELFF
.	few	TRBV24-1	TRBJ2-1	TGTGCCACCAGTCGGGCAGGGTCGGATGAGCAGTTCTTC	CATSRAGSDEQFF
.	.	TRBV27	TRBJ2-7	TGTGCCAGCAGCCCTTTCCGTTCGAGCTCCTACGAGCAGTACTTC	CASSPFRSSSYEQYF
TRBD1	few	TRBV6-1	TRBJ1-1	TGTGCCAGCAGAGAATGGGGACAGGGGAATGAAGCTTTCTTT	CASREWGQGNEAFF
.	.	TRBV3-1	TRBJ2-5	TGTGCCAGCAGCCAAGATCCGGGATTTAGTCCGGGTAGCCGTCGAGAGACCCAGTACTTC	CASSQDPGFSPGSRRETQYF
.	.	TRBV11-1	TRBJ1-4	TGTGCCAGCAGCTTGGGCGTGAACCCAGTTGCAACTAATGAAAAACTGTTTTTT	CASSLGVNPVATNEKLFF